One sample yielded the 9 T cell receptor beta chains listed below, sequenced in a study of OX40 agonist ivuxolimab in advanced cancers. Measured with immunoSEQ multiplex PCR; TCRdb has only the in-frame clones, and not every one. The data show 27,000 or so clones, about four fifths seen once. Material: CD4+ or CD8+ T cells sorted from blood, obtained in a trial of the OX40 agonist ivuxolimab. These receptors all stem from an adult with an advanced solid tumor such as melanoma, head and neck, liver or kidney cancer.

The sample holds a few counts of this clone. This rearrangement joins TRBV7-9 to TRBJ1-1; no clear D gene. The germline gives CDR1 SEHNR, CDR2 FQNEAQ (reference sequence). V lost 5 bases, J lost 1 base, and 8 bases lay in between. The CDR3 consists of 13 residues. CDR3 nucleotide sequence: TGTGCCAGCAGCATTTCAGAGAACACTGAAGCTTTCTTT. Translated, it gives CASSISENTEAFF.

The chain recombines TRBV6-5 with TRBJ2-2; D remains ambiguous. Germline CDR1 MNHEY, CDR2 SVGAGI. Between the trimmed V and J ends, which lost 5 bases and 6 bases, there was a span of 13 bases. This CDR3 has 14 residues. Here the CDR3 reads CASSPLGISGELFF. The CDR3 region has the DNA TGTGCCAGCAGTCCACTGGGCATATCCGGGGAGCTGTTTTTT.

V usage is TRBV5-1 and J usage is TRBJ1-2; weak D call: TRBD1 (5 bases). Germline V gene lookup returns CDR1 SGHRS and CDR2 YFSETQ. The length of the CDR3 is 13 residues. Deletions cut 1 base from V and 8 bases from J, with 12 bases between. The CDR3 bases are TGCGCCAGCAGCTTGCGGGGACCGCGAGGCTACACCTTC. As protein: CASSLRGPRGYTF.

The chain is built from TRBV6-5 and TRBJ2-2, with TRBD2 matching 10 bases. Germline V gene sequence: CDR1 MNHEY, CDR2 SVGAGI. The V gene end was trimmed by 2 bases and the J gene end by 4 bases; junction bases not matched to a gene: 4. The CDR3 sequence is 16 residues long. The CDR3 region has the DNA TGTGCCAGCAGTTACACTAGCGGGGTAGGCACCGGGGAGCTGTTTTTT. Protein: CASSYTSGVGTGELFF.

The chain carries TRBV4-1 and TRBJ2-3; D is perhaps TRBD2 (5 bases). Germline V CDR1 and CDR2: MGHRA, YSYEKL. The V end lost 4 bases, the J end lost 0 bases, and 17 bases lay between the germline ends. There are 17 residues in the CDR3. The CDR3 nucleotides read TGCGCCAGCAGCCTATCGGCAGCGGCGCTCAGCACAGATACGCAGTATTTT. Translated, it gives CASSLSAAALSTDTQYF.

The chain has TRBV11-2 and TRBJ2-3; D is uncertain. Between the trimmed V and J ends, which lost 5 bases and 2 bases, there was a span of 5 bases. This CDR3 region has 12 residues. Germline V gene data show CDR1 as SGHAT and CDR2 as FQNNGV. The CDR3 protein is CASSDLTDTQYF. The DNA for the CDR3 is TGTGCCAGCAGCGACCTCACAGATACGCAGTATTTT.

V and J are TRBV6-1 and TRBJ1-2; a weak D match, TRBD1 (5 bases). The CDR3 consists of 16 residues. CDR1 and CDR2 from the germline V gene are MNHNS and SASEGT. V shed 3 bases and J shed 6 bases, with 20 bases lying between them. The CDR3 nucleotides are TGTGCCAGCAGTGATAGACAGACCTCGGTAGTGGATGGCTACACCTTC. As protein: CASSDRQTSVVDGYTF.

This clone was counted between two and nine times. V usage is TRBV19 and J usage is TRBJ1-4; 10 positions match TRBD1. The germline CDR1 and CDR2 sequences are LNHDA and SQIVND (reference sequence). The CDR3 length is 14 residues. The J segment lost 7 bases and the V segment lost 6 bases, leaving 5 bases of the junction unmatched. CDR3 bases: TGTGCCAGTAGCACCGGGACAGGGGTTGAAAAACTGTTTTTT. Its translation is CASSTGTGVEKLFF.

For this clone: The junction does not match germline at one end; this may be a read error. This sequence joins TRBV6-5 and TRBJ1-2; D not resolved. Germline lookup yields CDR1 MNHEY and CDR2 SVGAGI. The CDR3 loop spans 13 amino acids. CDR3 region: CASKEARAYRYTF. The CDR3 coding sequence is TGTGCCAGCAAAGAGGCACGCGCCTATCGCTACACCTTC.